This is a list of T cell receptor beta chains from one sample in a study of T cells in localized non-small cell lung cancer. Assay used: immunoSEQ multiplex PCR; TCRdb lists only in-frame clones, some missing. Among under 5,000 clones listed, approximately 30% were seen once. This specimen consisted of lung tumor tissue, obtained before any cancer treatment. Receptors were obtained from a woman aged 35 to 70 with stage II squamous cell lung carcinoma. Both conserved end residues are part of each CDR3. D genes are given only for firm matches. A clone size is listed for some rows: how often the clone was seen (once, few, many), or a class if it is expanded.

clone_size j_call v_call d_call cdr3_nt cdr3_aa
medium-sized TRBJ2-6 TRBV7-1 . TGTGCCAGCAGCTTTGACAGCACTGGGGCCAACGTCCTGACTTTC CASSFDSTGANVLTF
many TRBJ2-3 TRBV6-8 TRBD2 TGTGCCAGCAGTGATACCGGGACTAGCGGGAGGACCTCCCGCACAGATACGCAGTATTTT CASSDTGTSGRTSRTDTQYF
few TRBJ1-2 TRBV30 . TGTGCCTGGAGTGTATATCCCGAATTAAGATATGGCTACACCTTC CAWSVYPELRYGYTF
medium-sized TRBJ2-1 TRBV28 TRBD2 TGTGCCAGCAGTTGGACTAGCGGGAGGGCCTCTCCGTTCTTC CASSWTSGRASPFF
few TRBJ1-1 TRBV30 . TGTGCCTGGAAATCTCACAGCGGCGGTAACACTGAAGCTTTCTTT CAWKSHSGGNTEAFF
. TRBJ2-1 TRBV19 . TGTGCCAGTAGTTATACGGGGGACAATGAGCAGTTCTTC CASSYTGDNEQFF
medium-sized TRBJ2-7 TRBV28 TRBD2 TGTGCCAGCAGACTGACTAGCGGTACCTACGAGCAGTACTTC CASRLTSGTYEQYF
few TRBJ2-7 TRBV6-8 TRBD1 TGTGCCAGCAGGAAAGTCTGGGACAGGGGGGTAGGCGACTCCTACGAGCAGTACTTC CASRKVWDRGVGDSYEQYF
medium-sized TRBJ2-7 TRBV11-3 TRBD2 TGTGCCAGCAGCTTACAAGCGGGACTCTACGAGCAGTACTTC CASSLQAGLYEQYF
. TRBJ2-1 TRBV10-2 TRBD1 TGCGCCAGCAGTGAAGGGACAGTTCCCTACAATGAGCAGTTCTTC CASSEGTVPYNEQFF
. TRBJ2-1 TRBV19 . TGTGCCAGTAGTATAAGGGGACAAGACAATGAGCAGTTCTTC CASSIRGQDNEQFF
. TRBJ1-3 TRBV30 . TGTGCCTGGAGAGGGGACTTCTCTGGAAACACCATATATTTT CAWRGDFSGNTIYF
. TRBJ1-2 TRBV6-8 TRBD1 TGTGCCAGCGGGGACAGCTCGGTTCTCGGCTACACCTTC CASGDSSVLGYTF
. TRBJ2-3 TRBV5-1 TRBD2 TGCGCCAGCAGCGTTAGCGGGGACCGCACAGATACGCAGTATTTT CASSVSGDRTDTQYF
. TRBJ2-2 TRBV7-5 . TGTGCCAGCAGCCCGGGACAGGGTACCGGGGAGCTGTTTTTT CASSPGQGTGELFF
. TRBJ1-2 TRBV2 TRBD1 TGTGCCAGCCAGGGGGCGAAAGGGGGCTACACCTTC CASQGAKGGYTF
. TRBJ1-2 TRBV19 . TGTGCCAGTAGTCCATCAAATCAGGGCTATGGCTACACCTTC CASSPSNQGYGYTF
. TRBJ2-5 TRBV10-2 . TGCGCCAGTGGGTGGGGGGCCAGGGAGACCCAGTACTTC CASGWGARETQYF
few TRBJ1-3 TRBV6-8 . TGTGCCAGCAGTGTTTCCAGTGCTAACCCCTCTGGAAACACCATATATTTT CASSVSSANPSGNTIYF
. TRBJ1-4 TRBV28 . TGTGCCAGCAGTCTCCGGGGCCTTGAAAAACTGTTTTTT CASSLRGLEKLFF
. TRBJ2-7 TRBV28 TRBD1 TGTGCCAGCAGTCTCCCACGACAGGGGGTCGCAATCTACGAGCAGTACTTC CASSLPRQGVAIYEQYF
few TRBJ1-2 TRBV28 . TGTGCCAGCAGTTTGCGCCGGGTAGGGGGCTACACCTTC CASSLRRVGGYTF